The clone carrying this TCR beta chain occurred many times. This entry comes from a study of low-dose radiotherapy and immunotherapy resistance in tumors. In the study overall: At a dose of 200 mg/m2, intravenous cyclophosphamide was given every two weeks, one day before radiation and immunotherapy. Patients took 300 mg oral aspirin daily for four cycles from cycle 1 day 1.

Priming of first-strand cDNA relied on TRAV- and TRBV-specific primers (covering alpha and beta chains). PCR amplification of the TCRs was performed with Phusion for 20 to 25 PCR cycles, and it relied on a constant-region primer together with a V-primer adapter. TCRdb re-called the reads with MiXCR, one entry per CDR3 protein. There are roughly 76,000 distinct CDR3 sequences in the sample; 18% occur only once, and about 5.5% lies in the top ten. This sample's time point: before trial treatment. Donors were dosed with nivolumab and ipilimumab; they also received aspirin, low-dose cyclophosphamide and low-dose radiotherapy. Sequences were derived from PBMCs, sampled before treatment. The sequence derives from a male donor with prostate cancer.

The CDR3 nucleotides read TGTGCCAGCAGTTCGGGGACAGTAAATCGTTACGAGCAGTACTTC. This sequence encodes CASSSGTVNRYEQYF. The chain couples TRBV28 to TRBJ2-7; the match to TRBD1 covers 7 bases. Germline V gene lookup returns CDR1 MDHEN and CDR2 SYDVKM. This CDR3 has 15 residues. The J segment lost 4 bases and the V segment lost 4 bases, leaving 10 bases of the junction unmatched. The full variable domain, rest sourced from reference TRBV28 and TRBJ2-7, is DVKVTQSSRYLVKRTGEKVFLECVQDMDHENMFWYRQDPGLGLRLIYFSYDVKMKEKGDIPEGYSVSREKKERFSLILESASTNQTSMYLCASSSGTVNRYEQYFGPGTRLTVT.